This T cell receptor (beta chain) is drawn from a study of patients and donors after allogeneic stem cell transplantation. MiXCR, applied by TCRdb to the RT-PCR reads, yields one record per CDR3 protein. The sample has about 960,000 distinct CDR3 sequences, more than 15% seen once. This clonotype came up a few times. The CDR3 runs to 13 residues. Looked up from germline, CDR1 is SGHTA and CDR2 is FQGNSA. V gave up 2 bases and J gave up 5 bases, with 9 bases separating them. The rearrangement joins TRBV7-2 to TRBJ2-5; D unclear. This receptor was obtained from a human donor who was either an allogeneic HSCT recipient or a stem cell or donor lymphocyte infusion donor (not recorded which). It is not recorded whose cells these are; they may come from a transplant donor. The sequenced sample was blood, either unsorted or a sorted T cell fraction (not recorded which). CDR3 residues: CASSLSWRETQYF. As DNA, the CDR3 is TGTGCCAGCAGCTTATCATGGCGGGAGACCCAGTACTTC.